This TCR beta chain is drawn from a study of T cell responses to AZD1222 COVID-19 vaccine. The J segment lost 4 bases and the V segment lost 5 bases, leaving 1 base of the junction unmatched. This CDR3 is built from 13 residues. TCRdb keeps only in-frame clones here, not all; method: immunoSEQ multiplex PCR. The repertoire holds roughly 160,000 clones, with around nine tenths as singletons. Specimen: peripheral blood, collected 28 days after the second AZD1222 dose. The source of this sequence is an adult who received the AZD1222 COVID-19 vaccine. This chain connects TRBV12-3 or TRBV12-4 to TRBJ1-1, with 10 bases that match TRBD1. CDR3 in DNA: TGTGCCAGCAGTCGGACAGGGGGCACTGAAGCTTTCTTT. Protein sequence: CASSRTGGTEAFF.